The following is a TCR beta chain sequence with its context. There are 14 residues in the CDR3. V lost 5 bases and J lost 5; bases outside the gene matches: 4. CDR1 SEHNR and CDR2 FQNEAQ come from the germline V gene (reference sequence). The data stem from a study of blood T cell repertoires in COVID-19. Study information: Whether acute or convalescent, the COVID-19 samples came from the United States, Italy and Spain.

As processed by the authors: Estimates of nucleated cell counts were drawn from the amplification of reference gene primers. Clones were sequenced by immunoSEQ multiplex PCR, and TCRdb holds only the in-frame ones, with some missing. V and J calls and clone size are as listed in that table; D and trimming were resolved from the DNA. The sample lists over 120,000 clones; roughly 87% were seen once. The sequencing sample was made of peripheral blood. The V gene is TRBV7-9, the J gene TRBJ2-2; 8 nucleotides align to TRBD1. This TCR was sampled from a woman between 50 and 59 years old with acute or convalescent COVID-19. The CDR3 coding sequence is TGTGCCAGCAGCCCCTGGACAGGGACCGGGGAGCTGTTTTTT. Its protein product is CASSPWTGTGELFF. Complete variable domain (other parts from reference TRBV7-9 and TRBJ2-2): DTGVSQNPRHKITKRGQNVTFRCDPISEHNRLYWYRQTLGQGPEFLTYFQNEAQLEKSRLLSDRFSAERPKGSFSTLEIQRTEQGDSAMYLCASSPWTGTGELFFGEGSRLTVL.